What follows are 26 T cell receptor beta chains derived from one specimen sequenced in a study of blood T cells in healthy people across ages. Combining a sample-barcoded 5' primer with a J-beta primer mix, a second PCR ran for roughly 6 to 12 cycles. TCRdb redid the calling of the 5' RACE reads with MiXCR, one entry per CDR3 protein. The table lists some 1.4 million distinct CDR3 sequences, 42% of them singletons. Material for sequencing was blood. The receptor set was obtained from a woman under 30 in good health.

This clonotype has only a few counts. This chain links TRBV20-1 with TRBJ2-4, with 11 bases aligning to TRBD2. The CDR3 loop spans 16 amino acids. J was trimmed by 5 bases and V by 0 bases; bases with no gene match: 6. Germline-derived CDR1 and CDR2 are DFQATT and SNEGSKA (reference sequence). The CDR3 loop reads CSARDQGGLAENIQYF. In DNA form, the CDR3 reads TGCAGTGCTAGAGACCAAGGGGGACTAGCGGAAAACATTCAGTACTTC.

For this clonotype: With a much larger clone just one base away, this may be a read error. This chain joins TRBV10-3 and TRBJ2-1; a possible D gene is TRBD1 (5 bases). The DNA end is more similar to TRBJ2-7, so the J call may be wrong. CDR3 length equals 13 residues. Per the germline V gene, CDR1 is ENHRY and CDR2 is SYGVKD. CDR3 region: CAIRNQGVDEQYF. The CDR3 region has the DNA TGTGCCATCAGGAACCAGGGTGTGGATGAGCAGTACTTC.

The gene calls are TRBV5-1 and TRBJ2-5; D tentatively reads TRBD1 or TRBD2 (5 bases each). Between the trimmed V and J ends, which lost 4 bases and 11 bases, there was a span of 18 bases. The germline gives CDR1 SGHRS, CDR2 YFSETQ. CDR3 length equals 13 residues. DNA for the CDR3: TGCGCCAGCAGCGTGTCCGAGGGGTCATGGCAGTACTTC. Encoded protein: CASSVSEGSWQYF.

The rearrangement joins TRBV12-3 or TRBV12-4 to TRBJ1-4; TRBD1 is a possible D gene (5 bases). This CDR3 has 13 amino acids. The V gene lost 9 bases and the J gene lost 1 base, with 9 bases spanning the gap. CDR3 nucleotides: TGTGCCAGTACAGGCTTAACTAATGAAAAACTGTTTTTT. Encoded protein: CASTGLTNEKLFF.

In this sample, this clonotype turned up a few times. V and J are TRBV6-1 and TRBJ1-2, with D unclear. Between the trimmed V and J ends, which lost 4 bases and 0 bases, there was a span of 9 bases. The CDR3 has 14 residues. Germline V lookup: CDR1 MNHNS, CDR2 SASEGT. The CDR3 region has the DNA TGTGCCAGCAGTGGAGTTGGGGCTAACTATGGCTACACCTTC. This gives the protein CASSGVGANYGYTF.

The J gene is TRBJ1-2, the V gene TRBV20-1; no clear D. V dropped 1 base and J dropped 8 bases, with 17 bases sitting between them. From germline, CDR1 is DFQATT and CDR2 SNEGSKA (reference sequence). There are 14 residues in the CDR3. Here the CDR3 reads CSARGAGGRKGYTF. The DNA for the CDR3 is TGCAGTGCTAGAGGGGCAGGAGGGCGGAAAGGCTACACCTTC.

Note on this clonotype: It may be a read error: a sequence one base away is much more abundant. The V and J genes are TRBV29-1 and TRBJ2-4, with D hard to call. The better agreement between TRBJ2-7 and the DNA end casts doubt on the J call. Per germline, CDR1 SQVTM and CDR2 ANQGSEA. CDR3 size: 11 residues. The CDR3 bases are TGCAGCGCCGGACGGAACTACGAGCAGTACTTC. This translates into CSAGRNYEQYF.

This chain connects TRBV20-1 to TRBJ1-2, with D maybe TRBD1 (5 bases). The length of the CDR3 is 12 residues. The germline CDR1 and CDR2 sequences are DFQATT and SNEGSKA (reference sequence). Trimming cost V 8 bases and J 3 bases, with 13 bases left between them. CDR3 protein: CSTGGWDYGYTF. DNA for the CDR3: TGCAGTACCGGGGGGTGGGACTATGGCTACACCTTC.

With regard to this clonotype: Since a far larger clone is one base different, this is likely a read error. The gene calls are TRBV7-2 and TRBJ1-2; no firm D call. There are 12 residues in the CDR3. Germline CDR1 and CDR2: SGHTA and FQGNSA. This CDR3 is CASSLAGYGCTF. The DNA for the CDR3 is TGTGCCAGCAGCTTAGCTGGCTATGGCTGCACCTTC.

Remarks on this clonotype: A read error may produce the germline difference seen at one junction end. The chain joins TRBV29-1 to TRBJ2-5; 9 positions agree with TRBD2. The CDR3 is 15 amino acids. CDR1 and CDR2 from the germline V gene are SQVTM and ANQGSEA. CDR3: CNVGRRLAEYNEQYF. DNA of the CDR3: TGCAACGTTGGCCGGCGACTAGCGGAATACAATGAGCAGTACTTC.

The genes are TRBV12-3 or TRBV12-4 and TRBJ2-7, with D possibly called TRBD1 or TRBD2 (7 bases each). The CDR3 runs 18 residues. Trimming pared 6 bases from V and 2 bases from J, leaving 26 bases between. CDR3 in amino acids: CASSSSGGDKRGTYEQYF. The CDR3 DNA sequence: TGTGCCAGCAGCAGTTCAGGGGGTGATAAGCGGGGAACCTACGAGCAGTACTTC.

V is TRBV27 and J is TRBJ2-3; unclear D gene. CDR1 and CDR2 (germline): MNHEY, SMNVEV (reference sequence). This CDR3 is 16 amino acids long. V was trimmed by 0 bases and J by 1 base, leaving 11 bases between them. CDR3 region: CASSLSSRRGTDTQYF. For the CDR3, the DNA is TGTGCCAGCAGTTTATCGAGCAGACGCGGCACAGATACGCAGTATTTT.

V usage is TRBV12-3 or TRBV12-4 and J usage is TRBJ2-7; TRBD1 agrees at 8 bases. V shed 8 bases and J 2 bases; nucleotides not matched to a gene: 11. This CDR3 region has 15 residues. The CDR3 nucleotides read TGTGCCAGCTCCACCCGGGACAGGTCTCCCTACGAGCAGTACTTC. It is translated as CASSTRDRSPYEQYF.

This clonotype was counted between two and nine times. The genes are TRBV6-1 and TRBJ1-2, with D possibly TRBD1 on 5 matching bases. Germline V lookup: CDR1 MNHNS, CDR2 SASEGT. This CDR3 contains 18 residues. Deletions cut 7 bases from V and 3 bases from J, with 27 bases between. CDR3 nucleotides: TGTGCCAGCACCAACGCGGGGGGTTCCGGGGTCAAGGACTATGGCTACACCTTC. It specifies CASTNAGGSGVKDYGYTF.

This clonotype occurred many times. The rearrangement links TRBV5-1 to TRBJ2-6, with D possibly TRBD1 on 6 matching bases. Germline V CDR1 and CDR2: SGHRS, YFSETQ. The CDR3 has 16 residues. V gave up 2 bases and J gave up 0 bases, with 9 bases separating them. For the CDR3, the DNA is TGCGCCAGCAGCTTCGGGACACTCTCTGGGGCCAACGTCCTGACTTTC. Translated, it gives CASSFGTLSGANVLTF.

The V gene is TRBV11-2, the J gene TRBJ2-7; D might be TRBD1 (6 bases). In germline, CDR1 is SGHAT, CDR2 FQNNGV. The V end lost 5 bases, the J end lost 3 bases, and 11 bases lay between the germline ends. This CDR3 has 13 amino acids. The CDR3 bases are TGTGCCAGCAGCGGGGACAATCACTACGAGCAGTACTTC. As protein: CASSGDNHYEQYF.

The chain couples TRBV19 to TRBJ2-3; D is tentatively TRBD1 or TRBD2 (5 bases each). The length of the CDR3 is 14 residues. CDR1 is LNHDA, CDR2 SQIVND, per germline (reference sequence). V lost 7 bases, J lost 2 bases, and 13 bases lay in between. CDR3 nucleotides: TGTGCCAGTAACACGGGACGGATCACAGATACGCAGTATTTT. Translating it yields CASNTGRITDTQYF.

This clonotype was seen a single time. The CDR3 spells CSARDPGLAGSNTGELFF. In DNA form, the CDR3 reads TGCAGTGCTAGAGATCCGGGACTAGCGGGAAGTAACACCGGGGAGCTGTTTTTT. V usage is TRBV20-1 and J usage is TRBJ2-2; 13 bases map to TRBD2. Germline CDR1 DFQATT, CDR2 SNEGSKA (reference sequence). The CDR3 consists of 18 residues. Losses at the gene ends were 0 bases for V and 2 bases for J; bases not matched to a gene: 6.

This chain joins TRBV12-5 and TRBJ2-1; 12 bases match TRBD2. V lost 1 base and J lost 9; bases outside the gene matches: 4. CDR3 length: 15 amino acids. Looked up from germline, CDR1 is LGHNT and CDR2 is FRNRAP. CDR3 nucleotide sequence: TGTGCTAGTGGTTTGGCTAGCGGGAGGGCCGGTGAGCAGTTCTTC. Its translation: CASGLASGRAGEQFF. The full variable domain, completed using reference TRBV12-5 and TRBJ2-1, is DARVTQTPRHKVTEMGQEVTMRCQPILGHNTVFWYRQTMMQGLELLAYFRNRAPLDDSGMPKDRFSAEMPDATLATLKIQPSEPRDSAVYFCASGLASGRAGEQFFGPGTRLTVL.

The chain uses TRBV5-5 and TRBJ1-2, with 11 bases aligning to TRBD1. Trimming took 6 bases from V and 2 from J; bases not matched to a gene: 9. CDR3 length: 16 amino acids. Germline CDR1 SGHKS, CDR2 YYEKEE (reference sequence). CDR3 amino acids: CASNSGQGAPNYGYTF. CDR3 nucleotides: TGTGCCAGCAACTCCGGACAGGGGGCTCCCAACTATGGCTACACCTTC.

This clonotype was detected only a few times. J is TRBJ2-1 and V is TRBV6-5; 7 bases agree with TRBD2. The length of the CDR3 is 15 residues. The junction had 5 bases not matched to a gene; V was cut back by 2 bases and J by 4 bases. CDR1 and CDR2 from the germline V gene are MNHEY and SVGAGI. The CDR3, as DNA: TGTGCCAGCAGTTACGTCCTAGCGGCTTACAATGAGCAGTTCTTC. Its translation: CASSYVLAAYNEQFF.

The rearrangement joins TRBV20-1 to TRBJ2-7; no reliable D call. V was trimmed by 3 bases and J by 0 bases, leaving 18 bases between them. The CDR3 spans 16 residues. Germline assignment: CDR1 DFQATT and CDR2 SNEGSKA (reference sequence). CDR3 nucleotides: TGCAGTGCTAGGAAGAACTTGCAGGAGAGCTCCTACGAGCAGTACTTC. Translation: CSARKNLQESSYEQYF.

This clonotype was seen once. The chain carries TRBV20-1 and TRBJ2-1, with TRBD2 identical over 9 bases. The V and J ends lost 0 bases and 15 bases, in that order; junction bases with no gene match: 6. CDR1 DFQATT and CDR2 SNEGSKA come from the germline V gene (reference sequence). The CDR3 has 12 residues. CDR3 in DNA: TGCAGTGCTAGAGATTTGAGCGGGAGGTCGTTCTTC. It encodes CSARDLSGRSFF.

This clonotype was observed once. The chain links TRBV4-1 to TRBJ2-1; 10 bases fit TRBD2. Trimming removed 0 bases from V and 8 bases from J; junction bases left unmatched: 7. There are 16 residues in the CDR3. Germline values: CDR1 MGHRA, CDR2 YSYEKL. The CDR3 DNA reads as TGCGCCAGCAGCCAAGAGTCGGCTAGCGGGGGAGATGAGCAGTTCTTC. Its protein product is CASSQESASGGDEQFF.

V gene TRBV10-3 combines with J gene TRBJ2-3; 8 nucleotides line up with TRBD1. The CDR3 is made up of 15 amino acids. CDR1 ENHRY and CDR2 SYGVKD come from the germline V gene. After removal of 10 bases from V and 2 bases from J, the junction contained 11 bases not matched to a gene. The CDR3: CATRGQGDLTDTQYF. The CDR3 DNA is TGTGCCACCAGGGGGCAGGGGGACCTCACAGATACGCAGTATTTT.

The chain has TRBV3-1 and TRBJ2-5; no definite D call. Germline lookup yields CDR1 LGHDT and CDR2 YNNKEL (reference sequence). Trimming removed 8 bases at V and 5 bases at J, with 12 bases between. This CDR3 has 12 residues. The CDR3 region is CASYSMGETQYF. CDR3 coding DNA: TGTGCCAGCTACTCTATGGGGGAGACCCAGTACTTC.